These T cell receptor beta chains were read from a single sample in a study of cytomegalovirus exposure and HLA in healthy donors. Assay: immunoSEQ multiplex PCR; the TCRdb copy retains only in-frame clones and omits some. In the table there are 120,000 or so clones, 75% of which are singletons. The specimen sequenced was PBMCs. Receptor source: a woman between 40 and 50 years old in good health and CMV-seropositive. Both conserved end residues are part of each CDR3. The D gene is left open where the match is weak. Clone size is stated in some rows and not others, as once, few, many or a class when expanded.

>-|14|TRBV28|TRBD1|TRBJ1-2
CASSLGTGVYGYTF
TGTGCCAGCAGTTTGGGGACAGGCGTCTATGGCTACACCTTC
>-|13|TRBV10-3|TRBD1|TRBJ1-5
CAAGTGLNQPQHF
TGTGCCGCCGGGACAGGGTTAAATCAGCCCCAGCATTTT
>-|16|TRBV7-2|TRBD1|TRBJ2-2
CASSLRQGDGTGELFF
TGTGCCAGCAGCTTACGGCAGGGGGACGGCACCGGGGAGCTGTTTTTT
>-|17|TRBV14|-|TRBJ1-6
CASSQPTGTSYNSPLHF
TGTGCCAGCAGCCAGCCTACAGGGACCTCCTATAATTCACCCCTCCACTTT
>-|15|TRBV6-5|TRBD2|TRBJ2-7
CASSFGLAGVDEQYF
TGTGCCAGCAGTTTCGGACTAGCGGGAGTTGACGAGCAGTACTTC
>-|15|TRBV11-2|TRBD1|TRBJ2-7
CASSPLGGSFYEQYF
TGTGCCAGCAGCCCCCTAGGGGGCTCCTTCTACGAGCAGTACTTC
>-|15|TRBV15|TRBD2|TRBJ2-7
CATSGRKGGFYEQYF
TGTGCCACCAGCGGGAGGAAGGGAGGGTTCTACGAGCAGTACTTC
>-|13|TRBV9|TRBD1|TRBJ1-1
CASSVMGQGDAFF
TGTGCCAGCAGCGTAATGGGACAGGGTGACGCTTTCTTT
>few|16|TRBV2|-|TRBJ1-4
CASSGQSPATNEKLFF
TGTGCCAGCAGTGGACAGAGCCCTGCAACTAATGAAAAACTGTTTTTT
>-|15|TRBV2|-|TRBJ1-5
CASSIGENINQPQHF
TGTGCCAGCAGTATCGGAGAAAATATCAATCAGCCCCAGCATTTT
>-|13|TRBV21-1|-|TRBJ1-1
CASSREGQVEAFF
TGTGCCAGCAGCAGGGAGGGACAGGTAGAAGCTTTCTTT
>-|14|TRBV2|-|TRBJ2-2
CASNGRGNTGELFF
TGTGCCAGCAACGGGCGGGGTAACACCGGGGAGCTGTTTTTT
>-|15|TRBV30|TRBD1|TRBJ1-4
CAYSGGPATNEKLFF
TGTGCCTATTCAGGGGGGCCGGCAACTAATGAAAAACTGTTTTTT
>few|13|TRBV4-3|-|TRBJ2-1
CASSQIGPHEQFF
TGCGCCAGCAGCCAAATTGGGCCCCATGAGCAGTTCTTC
>few|16|TRBV4-2|-|TRBJ2-1
CASSQDPGLGVDEQFF
TGTGCCAGCAGCCAAGATCCCGGATTAGGGGTAGATGAGCAGTTCTTC
>few|14|TRBV7-9|TRBD1|TRBJ1-5
CASSLGQGNQPQHF
TGTGCCAGCAGCTTAGGACAGGGGAATCAGCCCCAGCATTTT
>-|16|TRBV14|TRBD2|TRBJ2-3
CASSQDLRGSTDTQYF
TGTGCCAGCAGCCAAGATTTGCGGGGGAGCACAGATACGCAGTATTTT
>-|16|TRBV5-5|TRBD1|TRBJ2-7
CASSVDIQTGGRLQYF
TGTGCCAGCAGCGTGGACATCCAGACAGGGGGACGGCTTCAGTACTTC
>-|16|TRBV11-2|TRBD1|TRBJ1-2
CASSPSTGDSAYGYTF
TGTGCCAGCAGCCCCTCGACAGGGGATAGTGCCTATGGCTACACCTTC
>-|13|TRBV6-5|-|TRBJ1-4
CASSYKQGEKLFF
TGTGCCAGCAGCTACAAACAGGGCGAAAAACTGTTTTTT
>-|16|TRBV9|TRBD1|TRBJ1-6
CASSTGTGSINSPLHF
TGTGCCAGCAGCACCGGGACAGGGAGTATTAATTCACCCCTCCACTTT
>-|15|TRBV12-2|-|TRBJ1-4
CASRRARQGNEKLFF
TGTGCAAGTCGCCGGGCGAGGCAGGGGAATGAAAAACTGTTTTTT
>-|15|TRBV5-4|TRBD1|TRBJ1-2
CASSSSGQANYGYTF
TGTGCCAGCAGCTCCTCCGGACAGGCTAACTATGGCTACACCTTC
>-|16|TRBV4-3|TRBD2|TRBJ2-3
CASSQDRLAGGDTQYF
TGCGCCAGCAGCCAAGATCGGCTAGCGGGGGGAGATACGCAGTATTTT
>-|16|TRBV5-4|-|TRBJ2-2
CASSRGTVGLNGELFF
TGTGCCAGCAGCCGGGGTACTGTGGGATTGAACGGGGAGCTGTTTTTT
>-|13|TRBV25-1|-|TRBJ2-4
CASSEGVEGRWDF
TGTGCCAGCAGTGAAGGGGTGGAGGGCCGTTGGGACTTC
>-|12|TRBV6-5|TRBD1|TRBJ1-2
CASSPGQGRTTF
TGTGCCAGCAGTCCTGGACAGGGACGGACCACCTTC
>few|13|TRBV7-8|TRBD2|TRBJ2-1
CASKAGIYNEQFF
TGTGCCAGCAAAGCGGGAATCTACAATGAGCAGTTCTTC
>-|12|TRBV29-1|-|TRBJ2-1
CSVRTENNEQFF
TGCAGCGTTAGAACTGAGAACAATGAGCAGTTCTTC
>-|12|TRBV28|-|TRBJ1-5
CASSLGARPQHF
TGTGCCAGCAGTTTAGGGGCACGGCCCCAGCATTTT
>once|16|TRBV18|TRBD1|TRBJ1-1
CASSPSGTGVNTEAFF
TGTGCCAGCTCACCATCGGGGACAGGGGTGAACACTGAAGCTTTCTTT
>-|16|TRBV10-3|TRBD2|TRBJ2-1
CAISDRGGRLYNEQFF
TGTGCCATCAGTGATCGGGGGGGGCGCCTCTACAATGAGCAGTTCTTC
>few|13|TRBV25-1|-|TRBJ2-1
CASSESVYNEQFF
TGTGCCAGCAGTGAATCGGTCTACAATGAGCAGTTCTTC
>few|15|TRBV4-2|-|TRBJ2-1
CASSQQVDSGVEQFF
TGTGCCAGCAGCCAACAAGTGGATAGCGGCGTTGAGCAGTTCTTC
>-|19|TRBV4-3|TRBD1|TRBJ2-1
CASSHSTRPGTGSYNEQFF
TGCGCCAGCAGCCACTCTACCCGCCCCGGGACAGGATCCTACAATGAGCAGTTCTTC
>-|13|TRBV7-6|-|TRBJ1-2
CASKPTGPYGYTF
TGTGCCAGCAAACCGACAGGCCCCTATGGCTACACCTTC
>once|13|TRBV4-1|TRBD1|TRBJ1-2
CASSLTGAAGYTF
TGCGCCAGCAGCCTGACAGGGGCCGCAGGCTACACCTTC
>once|12|TRBV7-2|TRBD1|TRBJ1-2
CASSDRGLGYTF
TGTGCCAGCAGTGACAGGGGGCTTGGCTACACCTTC
>-|15|TRBV9|TRBD1|TRBJ2-7
CASSAQTGGRYEQYF
TGTGCCAGCAGCGCCCAGACAGGGGGCAGGTACGAGCAGTACTTC
>-|15|TRBV5-1|-|TRBJ2-7
CASSVLQGAIYEQYF
TGCGCCAGCAGCGTCCTACAGGGTGCAATCTACGAGCAGTACTTC
>-|13|TRBV4-3|-|TRBJ1-2
CASSQAAGLGYTF
TGCGCCAGCAGCCAAGCGGCAGGGCTCGGCTACACCTTC
>-|14|TRBV6-5|TRBD1|TRBJ2-7
CASTEQGANHEQYF
TGTGCCAGCACCGAGCAGGGGGCAAACCACGAGCAGTACTTC
>once|15|TRBV7-2|-|TRBJ2-2
CASSLGTGMGGELFF
TGTGCCAGCAGCTTGGGAACCGGGATGGGCGGGGAGCTGTTTTTT